This TCR beta chain was recovered during a study of siplizumab effects on memory and regulatory T cells. Overall study results and limits: Memory cells seemed less diverse than naive T cells, which also seemed major contributors to the alloresponse.

Sequencing used immunoSEQ multiplex PCR; TCRdb keeps in-frame clones, though not all of them. Of 70,000 to 90,000 clones in the sample, over 80% were seen once. With respect to this clone: Its cognate antigen is unknown.

This TCR came from a human donor in good health. Sequencing was performed on CD4+ T cells sorted from blood.

The CDR3 spells CASSPRGGMETQYF. The CDR3 nucleotides are TGTGCCAGCAGCCCCCGGGGAGGGATGGAGACCCAGTACTTC. V gene TRBV11-3 combines with J gene TRBJ2-5; 7 bases map to TRBD2. Looked up from germline, CDR1 is SGHNT and CDR2 is YENEEA. Trimming at V came to 5 bases and at J to 5 bases, leaving 8 bases not matched to a gene. The CDR3 has 14 amino acids.